The 20 T cell receptor beta chains reported below all come from one sample, sequenced in a study of blood T cell repertoires in COVID-19. The table came from immunoSEQ multiplex PCR; TCRdb's copy has only in-frame clones and leaves some out. The data hold more than 65,000 clones, with 65% to 85% observed a single time. Sequencing was carried out using peripheral blood. All receptors derive from a man between 60 and 75 years old with active or convalescent COVID-19.

The V gene is TRBV4-3, the J gene TRBJ1-6, with D perhaps matching TRBD1 (5 bases). The V gene lost 0 bases and the J gene lost 9 bases, with 15 bases spanning the gap. The CDR3 totals 16 residues. Per germline, CDR1 LGHNA and CDR2 YSLEER. The chain's CDR3 is CASSQDRQGLVSPLHF. The DNA for the CDR3 is TGCGCCAGCAGCCAAGATCGGCAGGGTTTGGTTTCACCCCTCCACTTT.

The chain has TRBV21-1 and TRBJ2-2; whether TRBD1, the table's D call, matches the DNA was not checked. TRBV21-1 is a known pseudogene. The CDR3 contains 14 residues. The CDR3 nucleotides read TGTGCCAGCTGGACAGGGGGGAACACCGGGGAGCTGTTTTTT. It translates to CASWTGGNTGELFF.

V gene TRBV19 combines with J gene TRBJ1-6; 7 bases align to TRBD1. V trimming: 4 bases; J trimming: 7 bases; junction bases outside the gene matches: 7. The length of the CDR3 is 15 residues. CDR1 and CDR2 from the germline V gene are LNHDA and SQIVND (reference sequence). This chain's CDR3 is CASSTRQGRNSPLHF. CDR3 nucleotides: TGTGCCAGTAGTACTAGACAGGGAAGGAATTCACCCCTCCACTTT.

The J gene is TRBJ2-7, the V gene TRBV11-3; 7 nucleotides match TRBD2. CDR3 length: 16 residues. Germline loops: CDR1 SGHNT, CDR2 YENEEA. V lost 4 bases to trimming and J lost 0 bases; unmatched junction nucleotides: 9. The CDR3 nucleotides read TGTGCCAGCAGCTCCCCCGGGGCTAGCGGCTCCTACGAGCAGTACTTC. Protein: CASSSPGASGSYEQYF.

This rearrangement joins TRBV6-1 to TRBJ2-3, with no clear D. This CDR3 has 14 residues. Per germline, CDR1 MNHNS and CDR2 SASEGT. V gave up 2 bases and J gave up 6 bases, with 12 bases separating them. DNA for the CDR3: TGTGCCAGCAGTGAAACGAAAGGAGCGGATACGCAGTATTTT. Translated: CASSETKGADTQYF.

This chain connects TRBV2 to TRBJ2-3, with 9 positions matching TRBD1. The V gene end was trimmed by 4 bases and the J gene end by 5 bases; junction bases not matched to a gene: 10. The V gene's germline CDR1 is SNHLY and CDR2 FYNNEI. The CDR3 has 16 residues. The DNA of the CDR3 is TGTGCCAGCAGTGCCCAGGGACAGGGACATGGAGATACGCAGTATTTT. As protein: CASSAQGQGHGDTQYF.

The chain is built from TRBV2 and TRBJ2-3; TRBD1 matches 7 bases. Germline lookup yields CDR1 SNHLY and CDR2 FYNNEI. This CDR3 region has 13 residues. V shed 6 bases and J 5 bases; nucleotides not matched to a gene: 5. The CDR3 DNA follows: TGTGCCAGCAGACAGGGGTACGGAGATACGCAGTATTTT. Amino acids: CASRQGYGDTQYF.

The chain carries TRBV18 and TRBJ2-6; perhaps TRBD1 as D (6 bases). CDR3 length: 16 amino acids. Germline V gene data show CDR1 as KGHSH and CDR2 as LQKENI. Trimming shortened V by 4 bases and J by 0 bases, and 10 bases separated the two germline ends. CDR3 loop: CASSRGQVSGANVLTF. In DNA, the CDR3 is TGTGCCAGCTCACGGGGACAAGTCTCTGGGGCCAACGTCCTGACTTTC. Using reference TRBV18 and TRBJ2-6 for the parts outside the CDR3, the full variable domain is NAGVMQNPRHLVRRRGQEARLRCSPMKGHSHVYWYRQLPEEGLKFMVYLQKENIIDESGMPKERFSAEFPKEGPSILRIQQVVRGDSAAYFCASSRGQVSGANVLTFGAGSRLTVL.

This clone has a handful of counts. V usage is TRBV3-1 (or the pseudogene TRBV3-2) and J usage is TRBJ1-6; TRBD1 matches at 7 bases. Looked up from germline, CDR1 is LGHDT and CDR2 is YNNKEL (reference sequence). V lost 3 bases and J lost 14; bases outside the gene matches: 4. The CDR3 is 12 amino acids. The CDR3 bases are TGTGCCAGCAGCCATGAGGGGGCTTCCCTCCACTTT. Encoded protein: CASSHEGASLHF.

This sequence joins TRBV6-2 or TRBV6-3 and TRBJ2-3; TRBD1 aligns across 8 bases. The CDR3 loop spans 14 amino acids. V lost 5 bases and J lost 3; bases outside the gene matches: 4. CDR1 and CDR2 (germline): MNHEY, SVGEGT. CDR3: CASSDRGPTDTQYF. The CDR3 region has the DNA TGTGCCAGCAGTGACAGGGGCCCGACAGATACGCAGTATTTT.

The chain recombines TRBV6-5 with TRBJ2-5, with a possible D match to TRBD1 (5 bases). Germline CDR1 and CDR2: MNHEY and SVGAGI. CDR3 length equals 15 residues. Trimming stripped 4 bases from V and 2 bases from J, with 14 bases between. CDR3 sequence: CASSWSDSNQETQYF. DNA of the CDR3: TGTGCCAGCAGTTGGTCCGACAGTAATCAAGAGACCCAGTACTTC.

The chain is built from TRBV6-5 and TRBJ2-4, with D tentatively TRBD2 (6 bases). V lost 8 bases and J lost 2, with 10 bases in between. Germline V gene sequence: CDR1 MNHEY, CDR2 SVGAGI. There are 13 residues in the CDR3. CDR3: CASFGGSKNIQYF. The DNA for the CDR3 is TGTGCCAGCTTCGGGGGTTCCAAAAACATTCAGTACTTC.

V gene TRBV7-8 combines with J gene TRBJ1-2; the D gene is possibly TRBD1 (6 bases). Germline V gene lookup returns CDR1 SGHVS and CDR2 FQNEAQ. Between the trimmed V and J ends, which lost 1 base and 7 bases, there was a span of 13 bases. CDR3 length: 14 amino acids. The CDR3, as DNA: TGTGCCAGCAGCTTAGGGGGTGGGGGCTCTGGCTACACCTTC. Its protein is CASSLGGGGSGYTF.

The chain employs TRBV5-1 and TRBJ2-5; maybe TRBD1 (6 bases). Trimming stripped 3 bases from V and 1 base from J, with 10 bases between. The CDR3 loop spans 14 amino acids. CDR1 is SGHRS and CDR2 is YFSETQ in the germline V gene. CDR3 bases: TGCGCCAGCAGCTCCGGACAGCCCCAAGAGACCCAGTACTTC. It is translated as CASSSGQPQETQYF.

V and J are TRBV25-1 and TRBJ1-1; D is ambiguous. V gave up 4 bases and J gave up 2 bases, with 5 bases separating them. The CDR3 length is 12 residues. Germline lookup yields CDR1 MGHDK and CDR2 SYGVNS. CDR3 bases: TGTGCCAGCAGTGGAGGCAACACTGAAGCTTTCTTT. Translated, it gives CASSGGNTEAFF. Full variable domain (outside the CDR3, taken from reference TRBV25-1 and TRBJ1-1): EADIYQTPRYLVIGTGKKITLECSQTMGHDKMYWYQQDPGMELHLIHYSYGVNSTEKGDLSSESTVSRIRTEHFPLTLESARPSHTSQYLCASSGGNTEAFFGQGTRLTVV.

This chain joins TRBV7-2 and TRBJ1-5; TRBD1 agrees at 8 bases. J lost 2 bases, V lost 1 base, and 7 bases had no gene match. CDR3 length equals 17 residues. Germline loops: CDR1 SGHTA, CDR2 FQGNSA. In DNA, the CDR3 is TGTGCCAGCAGCTTAGAGGCAGGGGGCAGGGGCAATCAGCCCCAGCATTTT. Its protein is CASSLEAGGRGNQPQHF.

This chain connects TRBV3-1 (or the pseudogene TRBV3-2) to TRBJ2-5, with 12 bases matching TRBD2. The CDR3 extends over 16 amino acids. Losses at the gene ends were 4 bases for V and 5 bases for J; bases not matched to a gene: 8. The germline gives CDR1 LGHDT, CDR2 YNNKEL (reference sequence). The CDR3 is CASSLLAGGFWETQYF. CDR3 DNA: TGTGCCAGCAGCCTCCTAGCGGGGGGGTTTTGGGAGACCCAGTACTTC.

V and J are TRBV7-2 and TRBJ2-3, with 10 bases matching TRBD2. The CDR3 covers 13 residues. Germline V gives CDR1 SGHTA, CDR2 FQGNSA. V was pared by 11 bases and J by 2 bases, with 4 bases of the junction left unmatched. The CDR3 reads CAGTSAFTDTQYF. The CDR3 coding sequence is TGTGCCGGGACTAGCGCCTTCACAGATACGCAGTATTTT.

The gene calls are TRBV7-2 and TRBJ1-2; 7 nucleotides align to TRBD1. V shed 1 base, J shed 4 bases, and the junction held 6 bases outside the gene matches. Looked up from germline, CDR1 is SGHTA and CDR2 is FQGNSA. This CDR3 is built from 15 residues. DNA of the CDR3: TGTGCCAGCAGCTTAGTCCAAGGGACAGCCTATGGCTACACCTTC. Its protein is CASSLVQGTAYGYTF.

This chain connects TRBV2 to TRBJ2-7, with 8 bases aligning to TRBD2. The CDR3 covers 15 residues. J was trimmed by 9 bases and V by 1 base; bases with no gene match: 11. The germline gives CDR1 SNHLY, CDR2 FYNNEI. CDR3 in amino acids: CASSEVPGGASGQYF. CDR3 in DNA: TGTGCCAGCAGTGAAGTCCCGGGGGGGGCCTCCGGGCAGTACTTC.